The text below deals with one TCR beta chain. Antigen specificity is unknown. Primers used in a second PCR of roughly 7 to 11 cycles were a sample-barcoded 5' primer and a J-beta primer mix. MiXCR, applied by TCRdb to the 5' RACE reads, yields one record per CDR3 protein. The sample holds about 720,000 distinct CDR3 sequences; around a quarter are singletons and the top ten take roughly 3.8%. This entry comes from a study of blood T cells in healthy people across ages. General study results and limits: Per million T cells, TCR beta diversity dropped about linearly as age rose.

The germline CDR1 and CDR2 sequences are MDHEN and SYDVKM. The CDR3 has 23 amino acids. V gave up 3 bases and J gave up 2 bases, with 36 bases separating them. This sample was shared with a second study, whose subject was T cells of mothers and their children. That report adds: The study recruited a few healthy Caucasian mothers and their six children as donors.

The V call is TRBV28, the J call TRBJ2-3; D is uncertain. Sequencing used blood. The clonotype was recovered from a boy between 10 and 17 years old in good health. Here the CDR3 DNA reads TGTGCCAGCAGTTTTTCCCCTGTCCCCAGGTTAACCTATCATACCCGATTCACAGATACGCAGTATTTT. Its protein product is CASSFSPVPRLTYHTRFTDTQYF. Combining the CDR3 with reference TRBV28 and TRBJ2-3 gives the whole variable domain DVKVTQSSRYLVKRTGEKVFLECVQDMDHENMFWYRQDPGLGLRLIYFSYDVKMKEKGDIPEGYSVSREKKERFSLILESASTNQTSMYLCASSFSPVPRLTYHTRFTDTQYFGPGTRLTVL.